The clone carrying this T cell receptor beta chain was recorded only once. Its target is not known. These data are taken from a study of cytomegalovirus exposure and HLA in healthy donors. Study-wide findings and caveats: The study designated 160 or so TCR beta chains cytomegalovirus-associated.

Only in-frame clones appear in the TCRdb table, and some are missing; sequencing was by immunoSEQ multiplex PCR. Here the sample spans 120,000 to 150,000 clones, around 84% being singletons. This receptor was obtained from a man aged 18 to 29 in good health and CMV-seropositive. What was sequenced was PBMCs.

CDR3 protein: CASTDRQGTGELFF. Here the CDR3 DNA reads TGTGCCAGCACCGATAGACAGGGGACCGGGGAGCTGTTTTTT. V and J are TRBV6-1 and TRBJ2-2; 8 nucleotides line up with TRBD1. The CDR3 loop spans 14 amino acids. CDR1 and CDR2 (germline): MNHNS, SASEGT. Trimming cost V 7 bases and J 5 bases; bases outside gene matches: 6.